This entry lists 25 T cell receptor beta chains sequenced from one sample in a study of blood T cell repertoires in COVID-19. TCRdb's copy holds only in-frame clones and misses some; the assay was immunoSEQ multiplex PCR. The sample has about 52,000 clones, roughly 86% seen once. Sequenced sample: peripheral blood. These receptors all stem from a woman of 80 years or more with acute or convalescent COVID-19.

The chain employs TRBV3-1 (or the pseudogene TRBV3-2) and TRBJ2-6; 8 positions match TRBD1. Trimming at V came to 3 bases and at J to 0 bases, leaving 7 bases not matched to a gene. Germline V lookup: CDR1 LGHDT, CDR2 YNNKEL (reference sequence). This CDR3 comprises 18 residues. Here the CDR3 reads CASSHSRGRVSGANVLTF. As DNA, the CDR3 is TGTGCCAGCAGCCATTCCAGGGGGCGCGTCTCTGGGGCCAACGTCCTGACTTTC.

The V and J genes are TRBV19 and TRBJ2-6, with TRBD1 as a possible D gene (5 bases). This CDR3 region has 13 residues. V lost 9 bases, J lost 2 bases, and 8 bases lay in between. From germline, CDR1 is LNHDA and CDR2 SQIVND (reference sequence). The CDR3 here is CASRVPGANVLTF. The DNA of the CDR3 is TGTGCCAGCAGGGTTCCTGGGGCCAACGTCCTGACTTTC.

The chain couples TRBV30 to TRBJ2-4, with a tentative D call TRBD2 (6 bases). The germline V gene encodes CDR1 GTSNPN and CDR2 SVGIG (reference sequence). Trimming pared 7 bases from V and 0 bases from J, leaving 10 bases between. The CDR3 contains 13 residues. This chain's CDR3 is CAFGGLAKNIQYF. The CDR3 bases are TGTGCCTTCGGGGGTTTAGCCAAAAACATTCAGTACTTC.

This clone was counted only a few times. In nucleotides, the CDR3 is TGTGCCAGCAGCCAAGATTCGACAGACGATAATGAAAAACTGTTTTTT. Translation: CASSQDSTDDNEKLFF. This rearrangement joins TRBV3-1 (or the pseudogene TRBV3-2) to TRBJ1-4; weak D call: TRBD1 (5 bases). Trimming shortened V by 0 bases and J by 4 bases, and 12 bases separated the two germline ends. Germline V gives CDR1 LGHDT, CDR2 YNNKEL (reference sequence). The CDR3 consists of 16 residues.

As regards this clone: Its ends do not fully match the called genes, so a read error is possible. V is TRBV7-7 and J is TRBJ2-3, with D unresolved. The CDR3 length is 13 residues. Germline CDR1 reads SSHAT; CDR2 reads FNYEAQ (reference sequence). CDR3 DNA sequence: TGTGCTAGCAGCTCCCAGATCACAGATACGCAGTATTTT. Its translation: CASSSQITDTQYF.

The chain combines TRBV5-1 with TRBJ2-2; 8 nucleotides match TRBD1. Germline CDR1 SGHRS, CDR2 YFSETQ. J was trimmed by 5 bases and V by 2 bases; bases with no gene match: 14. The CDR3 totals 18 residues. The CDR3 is CASSFYLRGQGGTGELFF. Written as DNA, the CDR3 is TGCGCCAGCAGCTTCTATCTCCGCGGACAGGGAGGTACCGGGGAGCTGTTTTTT.

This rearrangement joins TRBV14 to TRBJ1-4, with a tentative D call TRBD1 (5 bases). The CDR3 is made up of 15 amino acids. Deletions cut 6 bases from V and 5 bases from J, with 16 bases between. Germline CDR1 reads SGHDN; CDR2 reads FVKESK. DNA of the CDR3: TGTGCCAGCAGTACCGGGGGGACCCAAAATGAAAAACTGTTTTTT. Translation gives CASSTGGTQNEKLFF.

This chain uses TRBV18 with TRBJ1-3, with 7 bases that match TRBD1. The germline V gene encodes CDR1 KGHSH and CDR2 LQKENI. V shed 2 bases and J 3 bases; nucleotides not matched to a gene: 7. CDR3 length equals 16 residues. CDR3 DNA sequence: TGTGCCAGCTCACCATTCGGAGGGGGCGATGGAAACACCATATATTTT. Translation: CASSPFGGGDGNTIYF.

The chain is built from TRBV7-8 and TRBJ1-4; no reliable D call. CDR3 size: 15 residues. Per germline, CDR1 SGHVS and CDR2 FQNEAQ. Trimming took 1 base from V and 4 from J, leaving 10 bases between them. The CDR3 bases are TGTGCCAGCAGCTTAGGAACAGTATTTAATGAAAAACTGTTTTTT. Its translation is CASSLGTVFNEKLFF.

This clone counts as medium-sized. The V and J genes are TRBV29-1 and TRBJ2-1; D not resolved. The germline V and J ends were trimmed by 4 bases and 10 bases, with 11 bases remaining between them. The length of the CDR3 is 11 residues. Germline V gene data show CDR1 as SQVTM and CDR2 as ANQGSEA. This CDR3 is CSVGSTVEQFF. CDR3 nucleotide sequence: TGCAGCGTTGGGAGTACCGTGGAGCAGTTCTTC.

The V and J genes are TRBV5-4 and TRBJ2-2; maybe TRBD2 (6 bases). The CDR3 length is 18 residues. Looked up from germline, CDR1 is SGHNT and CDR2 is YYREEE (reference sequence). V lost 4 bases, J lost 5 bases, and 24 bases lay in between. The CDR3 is CASSVFLGGSRKTGELFF. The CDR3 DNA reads TGTGCCAGCAGCGTCTTCCTCGGAGGGTCCCGGAAAACCGGGGAGCTGTTTTTT.

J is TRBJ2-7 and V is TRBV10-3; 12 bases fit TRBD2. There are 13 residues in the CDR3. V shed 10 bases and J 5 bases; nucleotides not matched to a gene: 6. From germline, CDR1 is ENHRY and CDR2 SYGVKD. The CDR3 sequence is CASRTSGNDEQYV. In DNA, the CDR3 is TGTGCCAGCCGGACTAGCGGGAACGACGAGCAGTACGTC.

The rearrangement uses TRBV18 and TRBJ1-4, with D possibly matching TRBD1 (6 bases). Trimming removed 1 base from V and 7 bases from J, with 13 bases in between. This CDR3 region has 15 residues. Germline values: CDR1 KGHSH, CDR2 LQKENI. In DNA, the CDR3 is TGTGCCAGCTCACCACGTAGGACAGAGGGTGAAAAACTGTTTTTT. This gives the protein CASSPRRTEGEKLFF.

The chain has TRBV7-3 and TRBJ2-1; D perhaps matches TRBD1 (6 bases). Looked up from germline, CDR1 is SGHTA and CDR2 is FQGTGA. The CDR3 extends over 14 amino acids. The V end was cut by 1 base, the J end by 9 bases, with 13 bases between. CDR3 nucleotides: TGTGCCAGCAGCTTAAGGGGGCTAAGTCCTGAGCAGTTCTTC. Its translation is CASSLRGLSPEQFF.

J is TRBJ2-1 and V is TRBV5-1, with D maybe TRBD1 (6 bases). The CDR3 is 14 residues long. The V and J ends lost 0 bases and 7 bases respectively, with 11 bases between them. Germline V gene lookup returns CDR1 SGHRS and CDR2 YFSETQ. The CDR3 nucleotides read TGCGCCAGCAGCTTGGGAAATAGGGGGAATGAGCAGTTCTTC. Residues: CASSLGNRGNEQFF.

The CDR3 DNA reads TGTGCCAGCAGCTTAAGCCTAGCTCGCACAGATACGCAGTATTTT. It translates to CASSLSLARTDTQYF. The chain recombines TRBV7-3 with TRBJ2-3, with D possibly TRBD2 on 5 matching bases. CDR1 SGHTA and CDR2 FQGTGA come from the germline V gene. The germline V and J ends were trimmed by 1 base and 1 base, with 9 bases remaining between them. The CDR3 runs to 15 residues.

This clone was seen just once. In nucleotides, the CDR3 is TGCGCCAGCAGCTTAGTGGGAGTTGATGAGCAGTTCTTC. This encodes CASSLVGVDEQFF. V and J are TRBV5-1 and TRBJ2-1, with a tentative D call TRBD2 (5 bases). The germline V gene has CDR1 SGHRS and CDR2 YFSETQ. This CDR3 contains 13 residues. Trimming removed 2 bases from V and 8 bases from J, with 11 bases in between.

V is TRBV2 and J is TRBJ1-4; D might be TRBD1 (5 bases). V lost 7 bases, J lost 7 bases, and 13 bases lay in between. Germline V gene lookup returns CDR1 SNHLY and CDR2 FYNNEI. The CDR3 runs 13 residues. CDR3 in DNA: TGTGCCAGCACTGTCAGGGCTGTTGAAAAACTGTTTTTT. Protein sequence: CASTVRAVEKLFF.

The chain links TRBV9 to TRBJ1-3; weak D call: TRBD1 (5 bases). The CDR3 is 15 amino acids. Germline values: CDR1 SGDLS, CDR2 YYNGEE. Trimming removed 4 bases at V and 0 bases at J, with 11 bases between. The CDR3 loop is CASSMTDASGNTIYF. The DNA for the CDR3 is TGTGCCAGCAGCATGACAGACGCCTCTGGAAACACCATATATTTT.

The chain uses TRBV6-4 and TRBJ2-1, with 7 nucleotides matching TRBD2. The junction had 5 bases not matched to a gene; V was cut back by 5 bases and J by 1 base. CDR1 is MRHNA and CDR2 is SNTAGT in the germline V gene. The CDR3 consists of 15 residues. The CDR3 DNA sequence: TGTGCCAGCAGTTTGACTAGCAGTTCCTACAATGAGCAGTTCTTC. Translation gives CASSLTSSSYNEQFF.

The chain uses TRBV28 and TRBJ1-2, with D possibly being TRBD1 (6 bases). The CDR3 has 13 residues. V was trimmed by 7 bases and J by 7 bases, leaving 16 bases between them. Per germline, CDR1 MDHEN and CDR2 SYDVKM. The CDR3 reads CASNDRIGRGYTF. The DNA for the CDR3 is TGTGCCAGCAACGACAGGATCGGGCGTGGCTACACCTTC.

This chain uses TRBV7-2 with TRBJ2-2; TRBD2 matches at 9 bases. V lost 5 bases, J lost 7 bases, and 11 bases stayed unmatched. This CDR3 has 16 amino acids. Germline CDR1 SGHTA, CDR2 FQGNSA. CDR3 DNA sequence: TGTGCCAGCAGCCCTAGCGGCGGGGGGGCCGTCGGGGAGCTGTTTTTT. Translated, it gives CASSPSGGGAVGELFF.

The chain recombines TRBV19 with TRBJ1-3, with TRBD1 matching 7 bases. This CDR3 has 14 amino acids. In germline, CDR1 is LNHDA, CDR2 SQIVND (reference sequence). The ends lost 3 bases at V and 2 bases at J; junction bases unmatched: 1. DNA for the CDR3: TGTGCCAGTAGTATCGGGACAGCTGGAAACACCATATATTTT. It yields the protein CASSIGTAGNTIYF.

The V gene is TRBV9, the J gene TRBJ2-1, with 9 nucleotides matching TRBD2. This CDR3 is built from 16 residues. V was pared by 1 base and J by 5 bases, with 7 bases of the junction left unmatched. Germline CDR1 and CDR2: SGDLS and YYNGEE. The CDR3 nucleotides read TGTGCCAGCAGCGTACGCGGGGGGGCCTTGGACAATGAGCAGTTCTTC. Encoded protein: CASSVRGGALDNEQFF.

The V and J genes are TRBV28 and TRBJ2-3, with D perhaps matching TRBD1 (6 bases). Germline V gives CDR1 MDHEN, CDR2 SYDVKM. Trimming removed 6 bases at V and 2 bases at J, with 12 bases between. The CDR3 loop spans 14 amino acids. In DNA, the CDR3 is TGTGCCAGCAGCTCCGGACAGAACACAGATACGCAGTATTTT. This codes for CASSSGQNTDTQYF.